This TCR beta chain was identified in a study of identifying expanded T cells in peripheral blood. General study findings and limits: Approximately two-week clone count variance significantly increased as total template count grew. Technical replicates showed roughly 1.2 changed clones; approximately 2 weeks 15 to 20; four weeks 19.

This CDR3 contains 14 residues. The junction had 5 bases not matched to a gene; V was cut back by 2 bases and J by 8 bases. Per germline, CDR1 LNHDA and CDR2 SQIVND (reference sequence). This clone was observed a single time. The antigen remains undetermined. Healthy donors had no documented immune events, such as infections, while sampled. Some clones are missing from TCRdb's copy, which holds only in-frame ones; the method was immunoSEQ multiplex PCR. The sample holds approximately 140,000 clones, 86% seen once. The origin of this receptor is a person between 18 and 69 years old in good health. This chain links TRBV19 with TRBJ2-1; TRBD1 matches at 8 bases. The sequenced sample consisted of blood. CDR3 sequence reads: CASSIKDRDHEQFF. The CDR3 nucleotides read TGTGCCAGTAGTATAAAGGACAGGGACCATGAGCAGTTCTTC.